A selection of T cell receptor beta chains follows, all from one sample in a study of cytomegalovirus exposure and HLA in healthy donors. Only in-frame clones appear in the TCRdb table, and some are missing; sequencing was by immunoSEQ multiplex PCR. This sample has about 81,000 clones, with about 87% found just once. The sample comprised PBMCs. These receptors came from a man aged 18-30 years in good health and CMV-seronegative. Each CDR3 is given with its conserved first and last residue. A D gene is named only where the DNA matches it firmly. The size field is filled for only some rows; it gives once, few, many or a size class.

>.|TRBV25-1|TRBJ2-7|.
CASIQGVEKWYF
TGTGCCAGCATCCAGGGCGTCGAGAAGTGGTACTTC
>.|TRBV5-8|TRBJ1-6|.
CASSLPLQENSPLHF
TGTGCCAGCAGCTTGCCCCTACAGGAAAATTCACCCCTCCACTTT
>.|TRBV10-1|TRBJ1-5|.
CASPSNPHPQHF
TGCGCCAGCCCTAGTAACCCCCACCCCCAGCATTTT
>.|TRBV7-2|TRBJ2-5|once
CASTTTLLETQYF
TGTGCCAGCACAACGACTTTATTAGAGACCCAGTACTTC
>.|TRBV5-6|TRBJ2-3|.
CASSFLEGYTDTQYF
TGTGCCAGCAGCTTTTTAGAGGGATACACAGATACGCAGTATTTT
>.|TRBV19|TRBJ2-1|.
CASSISGSSYNEQFF
TGTGCCAGTAGTATTTCGGGGAGCTCCTACAATGAGCAGTTCTTC
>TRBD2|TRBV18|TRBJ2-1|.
CASSPIAGGTYNEQFF
TGTGCCAGCTCACCAATAGCGGGAGGGACCTACAATGAGCAGTTCTTC
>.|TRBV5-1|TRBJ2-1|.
CASRLGVQAEQFF
TGCGCCAGCAGGCTCGGGGTCCAGGCTGAGCAGTTCTTC
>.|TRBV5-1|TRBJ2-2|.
CASSLAGMNTGELFF
TGCGCCAGCAGCTTGGCCGGGATGAACACCGGGGAGCTGTTTTTT
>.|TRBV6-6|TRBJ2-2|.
CASTKDNPNTGELFF
TGTGCCAGCACCAAGGACAACCCGAACACCGGGGAGCTGTTTTTT
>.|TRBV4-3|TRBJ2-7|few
CASSQQRTGSYEQYF
TGCGCCAGCAGCCAACAACGAACCGGGTCCTACGAGCAGTACTTC
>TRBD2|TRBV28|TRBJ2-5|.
CASSITSTSGRAETQYF
TGTGCCAGCAGTATAACTTCGACTAGCGGGAGAGCGGAGACCCAGTACTTC
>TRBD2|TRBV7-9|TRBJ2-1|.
CASSLAATSGRYNEQFF
TGTGCCAGCAGCTTAGCTGCGACTAGCGGGAGGTACAATGAGCAGTTCTTC
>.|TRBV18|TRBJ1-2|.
CASTAAQGACTF
TGTGCCAGCACCGCGGCACAAGGTGCTTGCACCTTC
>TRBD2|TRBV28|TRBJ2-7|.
CASSSPGTSGTYF
TGTGCCAGCAGTTCCCCCGGGACTAGCGGGACGTACTTC
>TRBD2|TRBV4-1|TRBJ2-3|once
CASSQDQGGGTDTQYF
TGCGCCAGCAGCCAAGATCAAGGCGGGGGTACAGATACGCAGTATTTT
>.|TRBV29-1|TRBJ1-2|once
CSIPWRAGGYGYTF
TGCAGCATCCCATGGAGGGCGGGGGGCTATGGCTACACCTTC
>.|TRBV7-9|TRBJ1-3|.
CASSLGARGAPGNTIYF
TGTGCCAGCAGCTTAGGGGCTCGGGGGGCACCTGGAAACACCATATATTTT
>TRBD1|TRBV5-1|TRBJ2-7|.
CASSLGGQGYEQYF
TGCGCCAGCAGCTTGGGTGGACAGGGCTACGAGCAGTACTTC
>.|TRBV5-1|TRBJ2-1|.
CASSVGRNNEQFF
TGCGCCAGCAGCGTTGGCAGAAACAATGAGCAGTTCTTC
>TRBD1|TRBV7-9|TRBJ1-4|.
CASSFDRGRSEKLFF
TGTGCCAGCAGCTTTGACAGGGGAAGGAGTGAAAAACTGTTTTTT
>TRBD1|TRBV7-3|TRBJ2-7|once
CASSLQGDRAHEQYF
TGTGCCAGCAGCTTACAAGGGGACAGGGCCCACGAGCAGTACTTC
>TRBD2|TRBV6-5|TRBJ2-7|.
CASSYRRGTSGYEQYF
TGTGCCAGCAGTTACCGCCGGGGGACTAGCGGTTACGAGCAGTACTTC
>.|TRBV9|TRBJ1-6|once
CASSGREPSYNSPLHF
TGTGCCAGCAGCGGAAGGGAGCCCTCCTATAATTCACCCCTCCACTTT
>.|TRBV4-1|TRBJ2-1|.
CASSQDRVKAGEQFF
TGCGCCAGCAGCCAAGATCGAGTTAAGGCAGGAGAGCAGTTCTTC
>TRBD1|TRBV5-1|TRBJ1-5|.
CASSWGTGDGPQHF
TGCGCCAGCAGCTGGGGGACAGGGGACGGGCCCCAGCATTTT
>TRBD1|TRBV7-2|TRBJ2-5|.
CASSFGTAQETQYF
TGTGCCAGCAGCTTTGGGACAGCCCAAGAGACCCAGTACTTC
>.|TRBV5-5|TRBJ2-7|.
CASTSEALRAAEQYF
TGTGCCAGCACATCAGAGGCACTCCGAGCGGCCGAGCAGTACTTC
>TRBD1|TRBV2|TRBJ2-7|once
CASSTSDRGVYEQYF
TGTGCCAGCAGTACAAGTGACAGGGGTGTCTACGAGCAGTACTTC
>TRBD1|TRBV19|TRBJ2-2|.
CASSTPAGTGRTGELFF
TGTGCCAGTAGTACCCCCGCCGGGACAGGGCGGACCGGGGAGCTGTTTTTT
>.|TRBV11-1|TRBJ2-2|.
CASEENTGELFF
TGTGCCAGCGAGGAGAACACCGGGGAGCTGTTTTTT
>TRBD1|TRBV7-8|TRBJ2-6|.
CASSLARTGGAGNVLTF
TGTGCCAGCAGCTTAGCTAGGACAGGGGGCGCGGGTAACGTCCTGACTTTC
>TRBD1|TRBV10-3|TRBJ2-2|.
CAIRDRETGELFF
TGTGCCATCAGGGACAGGGAAACCGGGGAGCTGTTTTTT
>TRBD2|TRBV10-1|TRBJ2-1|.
CASSDGLAGPYYNEQFF
TGCGCCAGCAGTGACGGGCTAGCGGGGCCTTACTACAATGAGCAGTTCTTC
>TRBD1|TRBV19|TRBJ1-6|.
CASNPGQVFSPLHF
TGTGCCAGTAATCCGGGACAGGTCTTTTCACCCCTCCACTTT
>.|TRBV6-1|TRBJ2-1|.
CASSEDGGGRAVYNEQFF
TGTGCCAGCAGTGAAGATGGCGGAGGTCGTGCCGTTTACAATGAGCAGTTCTTC
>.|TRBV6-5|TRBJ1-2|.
CASRLGQGNGYTF
TGTGCCAGCAGGCTCGGTCAGGGAAATGGCTACACCTTC
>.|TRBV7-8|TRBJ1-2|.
CASSPRQFNYGYTF
TGTGCCAGCAGCCCCCGACAGTTTAACTATGGCTACACCTTC
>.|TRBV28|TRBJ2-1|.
CASSAPGARGEQFF
TGTGCCAGCAGTGCGCCAGGGGCACGGGGTGAGCAGTTCTTC
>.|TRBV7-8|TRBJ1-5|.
CASSLRTGNQPQHF
TGTGCCAGCAGTCTCCGGACGGGGAATCAGCCCCAGCATTTT
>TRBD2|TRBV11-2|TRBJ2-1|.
CASSSGTSGISEQFF
TGTGCCAGCAGCAGCGGGACTAGCGGGATATCTGAGCAGTTCTTC